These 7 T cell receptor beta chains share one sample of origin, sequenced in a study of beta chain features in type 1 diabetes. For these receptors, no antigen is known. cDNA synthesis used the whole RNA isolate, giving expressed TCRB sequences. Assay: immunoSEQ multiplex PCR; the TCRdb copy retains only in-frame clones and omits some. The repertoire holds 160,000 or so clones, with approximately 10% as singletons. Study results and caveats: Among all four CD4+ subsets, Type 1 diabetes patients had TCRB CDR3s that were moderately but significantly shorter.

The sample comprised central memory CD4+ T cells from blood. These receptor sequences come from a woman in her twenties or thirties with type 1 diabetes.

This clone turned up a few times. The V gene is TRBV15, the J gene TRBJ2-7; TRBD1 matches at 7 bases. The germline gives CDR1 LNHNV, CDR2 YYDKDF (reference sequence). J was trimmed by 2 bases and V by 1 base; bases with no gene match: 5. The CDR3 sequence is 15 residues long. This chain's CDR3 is CATSRGSQGAYEQYF. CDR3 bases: TGTGCCACCAGCAGAGGGTCTCAGGGGGCCTACGAGCAGTACTTC. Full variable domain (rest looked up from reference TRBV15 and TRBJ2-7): DAMVIQNPRYQVTQFGKPVTLSCSQTLNHNVMYWYQQKSSQAPKLLFHYYDKDFNNEADTPDNFQSRRPNTSFCFLDIRSPGLGDTAMYLCATSRGSQGAYEQYFGPGTRLTVT.

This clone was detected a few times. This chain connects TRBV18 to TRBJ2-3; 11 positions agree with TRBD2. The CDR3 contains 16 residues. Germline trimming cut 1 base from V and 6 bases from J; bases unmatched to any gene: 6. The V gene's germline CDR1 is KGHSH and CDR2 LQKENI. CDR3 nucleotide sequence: TGTGCCAGCTCACCACTCACTAGCGGGAGCGGGGATACGCAGTATTTT. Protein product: CASSPLTSGSGDTQYF.

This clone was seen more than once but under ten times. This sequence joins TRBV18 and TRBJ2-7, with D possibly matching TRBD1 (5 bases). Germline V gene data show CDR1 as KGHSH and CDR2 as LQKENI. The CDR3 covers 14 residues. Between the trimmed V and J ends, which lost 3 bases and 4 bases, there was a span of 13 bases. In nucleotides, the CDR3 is TGTGCCAGCTCACCTCGACAGACCGATTACGAGCAGTACTTC. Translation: CASSPRQTDYEQYF. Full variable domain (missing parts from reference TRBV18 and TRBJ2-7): NAGVMQNPRHLVRRRGQEARLRCSPMKGHSHVYWYRQLPEEGLKFMVYLQKENIIDESGMPKERFSAEFPKEGPSILRIQQVVRGDSAAYFCASSPRQTDYEQYFGPGTRLTVT.

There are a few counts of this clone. The CDR3 DNA is TGTGCCAGCAGCCGGGGACAGGGAGGTTCTCAGCCCCAGCATTTT. Protein product: CASSRGQGGSQPQHF. The chain links TRBV7-9 to TRBJ1-5; 9 bases are shared with TRBD1. Germline CDR1 reads SEHNR; CDR2 reads FQNEAQ (reference sequence). J lost 6 bases, V lost 5 bases, and 8 bases had no gene match. The CDR3 consists of 15 residues.

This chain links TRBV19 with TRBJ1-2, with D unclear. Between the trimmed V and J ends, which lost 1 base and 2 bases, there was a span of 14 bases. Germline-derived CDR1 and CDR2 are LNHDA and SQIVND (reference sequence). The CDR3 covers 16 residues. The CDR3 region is CASSIVQSTVNYGYTF. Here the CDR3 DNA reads TGTGCCAGTAGTATAGTTCAAAGCACCGTAAACTATGGCTACACCTTC.

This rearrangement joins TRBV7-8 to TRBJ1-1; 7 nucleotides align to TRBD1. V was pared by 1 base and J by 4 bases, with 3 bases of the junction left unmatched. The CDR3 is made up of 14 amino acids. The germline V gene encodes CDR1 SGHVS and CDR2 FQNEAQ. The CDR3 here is CASSLVQGGTEAFF. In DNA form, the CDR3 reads TGTGCCAGCAGCTTAGTCCAGGGGGGCACTGAAGCTTTCTTT.

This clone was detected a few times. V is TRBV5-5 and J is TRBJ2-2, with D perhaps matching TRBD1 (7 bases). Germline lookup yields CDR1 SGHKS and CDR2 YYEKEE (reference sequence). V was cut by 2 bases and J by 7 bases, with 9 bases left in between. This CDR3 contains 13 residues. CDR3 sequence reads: CASSFRGDGELFF. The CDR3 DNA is TGTGCCAGCAGCTTCAGGGGGGACGGGGAGCTGTTTTTT.